These 8 T cell receptor beta chains were sequenced from one sample in a study of vaccination and CD4 T cells after COVID-19. CD4+ T cells that had been cultured provided DNA sequenced with the Oncomine TCR Beta short-read assay. One entry per CDR3 protein results from TCRdb running MiXCR on the PCR reads. The table shows roughly 12,000 distinct CDR3 sequences, with around 32% occurring only once. The sample's treatment: approximately 10-day PBMC culture with coronavirus spike peptide pools or control peptides (ViraFEST assay). No antigens are known for them. The material sequenced was CD4+ T cells from blood, cultured in vitro, taken before SARS-CoV-2 vaccination. Source of these receptors: a human donor who received a COVID-19 vaccine.

This clonotype was detected a few times. This rearrangement joins TRBV25-1 to TRBJ1-1; D is possibly TRBD1 (6 bases). In germline, CDR1 is MGHDK, CDR2 SYGVNS. This CDR3 contains 15 residues. Trimming removed 8 bases from V and 1 base from J, with 17 bases in between. DNA of the CDR3: TGTGCCAGCGTCCCCTCGGCAGGGGAGAACACTGAAGCTTTCTTT. Protein product: CASVPSAGENTEAFF.

V usage is TRBV7-9 and J usage is TRBJ1-2; 10 nucleotides match TRBD1. The CDR3 is made up of 16 amino acids. Germline CDR1 SEHNR, CDR2 FQNEAQ (reference sequence). The junction had 11 bases not matched to a gene; V was cut back by 5 bases and J by 5 bases. The CDR3 here is CASSPRDRGSRYGYTF. DNA of the CDR3: TGTGCCAGCAGCCCCCGGGACAGGGGTTCCCGGTATGGCTACACCTTC. The full variable domain, its missing parts supplied by reference TRBV7-9 and TRBJ1-2, is DTGVSQNPRHKITKRGQNVTFRCDPISEHNRLYWYRQTLGQGPEFLTYFQNEAQLEKSRLLSDRFSAERPKGSFSTLEIQRTEQGDSAMYLCASSPRDRGSRYGYTFGSGTRLTVV.

The CDR3 here is CASSLEGPGANVLTF. CDR3 DNA sequence: TGCGCCAGCAGCTTGGAGGGGCCCGGGGCCAACGTCCTGACTTTC. The rearrangement links TRBV5-1 to TRBJ2-6; D perhaps matches TRBD1 (5 bases). V was shortened by 0 bases and J by 4 bases, with 8 bases between the two germline ends. This CDR3 comprises 15 residues. CDR1 and CDR2 (germline): SGHRS, YFSETQ.

The CDR3 coding sequence is TGTGCCCGCAAGGCCCCTGGCGAGCAGTACTTC. Translated: CARKAPGEQYF. The rearrangement links TRBV5-8 to TRBJ2-7, with no clear D. The CDR3 is made up of 11 amino acids. CDR1 SGHTS and CDR2 YDEGEE come from the germline V gene. Trimming cost V 10 bases and J 6 bases, with 14 bases left between them.

V usage is TRBV27 and J usage is TRBJ1-1; the D is unclear. CDR1 and CDR2 (germline): MNHEY, SMNVEV (reference sequence). V lost 8 bases and J 7 bases, leaving 14 bases between the germline ends. The CDR3 totals 12 residues. This CDR3 is CASGTRLGEAFF. In nucleotides, the CDR3 is TGTGCCAGCGGAACCCGACTGGGTGAAGCTTTCTTT.

V gene TRBV6-1 combines with J gene TRBJ1-1, with a possible D match to TRBD1 (6 bases). CDR3 length: 18 amino acids. V lost 2 bases to trimming and J lost 4 bases, with 23 bases between them. Germline V gives CDR1 MNHNS, CDR2 SASEGT. CDR3 region: CASSEFQTGIDWITEAFF. The CDR3 DNA follows: TGTGCCAGCAGTGAATTCCAAACAGGGATCGACTGGATCACTGAAGCTTTCTTT.

J is TRBJ1-3 and V is TRBV9; maybe TRBD1 (6 bases). CDR1 is SGDLS, CDR2 YYNGEE, per germline. This CDR3 has 19 amino acids. Trimming removed 4 bases from V and 1 base from J, with 24 bases in between. The CDR3 DNA reads TGTGCCAGCAGCCCACGAGGGGGACGACAGGTCCTATCTGGAAACACCATATATTTT. Encoded protein: CASSPRGGRQVLSGNTIYF.

V usage is TRBV27 and J usage is TRBJ2-7; either TRBD1 or TRBD2 may fit D (6 bases each). Germline V CDR1 and CDR2: MNHEY, SMNVEV (reference sequence). CDR3 size: 15 residues. V shed 2 bases and J shed 0 bases, with 11 bases lying between them. The CDR3 sequence is CASSLGGGSSYEQYF. The CDR3 DNA is TGTGCCAGCAGTTTAGGAGGGGGTAGCTCCTACGAGCAGTACTTC.